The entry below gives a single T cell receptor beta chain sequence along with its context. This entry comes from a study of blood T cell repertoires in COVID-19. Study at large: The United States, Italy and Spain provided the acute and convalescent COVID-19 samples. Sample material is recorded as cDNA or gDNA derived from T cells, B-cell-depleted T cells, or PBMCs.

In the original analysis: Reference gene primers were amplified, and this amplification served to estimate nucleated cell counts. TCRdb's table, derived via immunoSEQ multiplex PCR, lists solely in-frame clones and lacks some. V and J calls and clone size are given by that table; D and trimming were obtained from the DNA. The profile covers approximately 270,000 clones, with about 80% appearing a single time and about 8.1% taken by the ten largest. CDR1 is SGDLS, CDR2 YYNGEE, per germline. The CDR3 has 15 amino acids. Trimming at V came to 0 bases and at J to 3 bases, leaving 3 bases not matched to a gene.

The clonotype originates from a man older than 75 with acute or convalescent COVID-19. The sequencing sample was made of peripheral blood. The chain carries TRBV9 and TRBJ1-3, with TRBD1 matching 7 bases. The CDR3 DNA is TGTGCCAGCAGCGTAGATTGGGACAGTGGAAACACCATATATTTT. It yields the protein CASSVDWDSGNTIYF. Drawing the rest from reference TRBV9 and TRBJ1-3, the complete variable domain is DSGVTQTPKHLITATGQRVTLRCSPRSGDLSVYWYQQSLDQGLQFLIQYYNGEERAKGNILERFSAQQFPDLHSELNLSSLELGDSALYFCASSVDWDSGNTIYFGEGSWLTVV.